This T cell receptor (beta chain) stems from a study of T cell responses to AZD1222 COVID-19 vaccine. In the study overall: Researchers grouped second doses given at about 4 or about 12 weeks into one pool.

Regarding this clone: Its specificity is unknown.

Germline CDR1 reads MGHRA; CDR2 reads YSYEKL. V shed 1 base, J shed 2 bases, and the junction held 8 bases outside the gene matches. The CDR3 sequence is 17 residues long. Whole-study results and caveats: Recipients of two AZD1222 doses showed rising Spike-specific TCR breadth and depth.

Sequencing was performed with immunoSEQ multiplex PCR; in TCRdb, only in-frame clones are kept and a portion is missing. Here the sample spans around 140,000 clones, 80% to 90% being singletons. Sequenced material: peripheral blood, taken on day 0 of AZD1222 vaccination. J is TRBJ2-7 and V is TRBV4-1, with 10 nucleotides matching TRBD1. The clonotype comes from an adult in good health. Written as DNA, the CDR3 is TGCGCCAGCAGCCAAGCTGCCGGGACAGGGGATACCTACGAGCAGTACTTC. Translating gives CASSQAAGTGDTYEQYF.